The present entry profiles one TCR beta chain with its context. These data belong to a study of blood T cell repertoires in COVID-19. Study background: Acute-phase and convalescent COVID-19 samples originated in the United States, Italy and Spain. From T cells, B-cell-depleted T cells, or PBMCs came the material, which was cDNA or gDNA.

Study processing details: Estimation of nucleated cell counts was performed using reference gene primer amplification. The table came from immunoSEQ multiplex PCR; TCRdb's copy has only in-frame clones and leaves some out. V and J calls and clone size are as listed in that table; D and trimming were resolved from the DNA. This sample carries almost 300,000 clones, roughly 86% of them seen once, and the ten largest clones take over 1%. V shed 3 bases and J 6 bases; nucleotides not matched to a gene: 1. CDR3 length equals 12 residues. The germline CDR1 and CDR2 sequences are MNHEY and SMNVEV (reference sequence).

This receptor was obtained from a man in his 70s with acute or convalescent COVID-19. The chain uses TRBV27 and TRBJ1-2; 7 bases are a match to TRBD1. The sequencing input was peripheral blood. CDR3 amino acids: CASSLTGNGYTF. In DNA form, the CDR3 reads TGTGCCAGCAGTTTGACAGGGAATGGCTACACCTTC.